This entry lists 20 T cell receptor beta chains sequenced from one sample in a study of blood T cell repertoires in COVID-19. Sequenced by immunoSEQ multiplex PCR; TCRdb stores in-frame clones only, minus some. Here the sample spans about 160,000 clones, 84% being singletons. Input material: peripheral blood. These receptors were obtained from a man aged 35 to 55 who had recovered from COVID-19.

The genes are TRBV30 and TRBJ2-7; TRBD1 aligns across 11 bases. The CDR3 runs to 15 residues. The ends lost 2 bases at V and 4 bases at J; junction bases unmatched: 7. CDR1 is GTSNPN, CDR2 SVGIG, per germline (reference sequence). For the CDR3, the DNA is TGTGCCTGGAGTTTTAGGACAGGGGGCAGGTACGAGCAGTACTTC. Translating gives CAWSFRTGGRYEQYF. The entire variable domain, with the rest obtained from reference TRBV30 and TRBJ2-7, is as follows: SQTIHQWPATLVQPVGSPLSLECTVEGTSNPNLYWYRQAAGRGLQLLFYSVGIGQISSEVPQNLSASRPQDRQFILSSKKLLLSDSGFYLCAWSFRTGGRYEQYFGPGTRLTVT.

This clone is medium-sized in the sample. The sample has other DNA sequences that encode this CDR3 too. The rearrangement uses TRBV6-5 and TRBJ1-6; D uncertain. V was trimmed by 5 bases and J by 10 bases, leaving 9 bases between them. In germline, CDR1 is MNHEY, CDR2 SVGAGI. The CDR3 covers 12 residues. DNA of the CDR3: TGTGCCAGCAGTCGGACGGGGTCACCCCTCCACTTT. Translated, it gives CASSRTGSPLHF.

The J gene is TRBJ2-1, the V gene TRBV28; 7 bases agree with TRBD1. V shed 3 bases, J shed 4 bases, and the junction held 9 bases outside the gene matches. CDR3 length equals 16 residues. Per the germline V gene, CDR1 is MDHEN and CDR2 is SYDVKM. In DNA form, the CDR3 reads TGTGCCAGCAGTTTGAATACAGGGGTATTTTACAATGAGCAGTTCTTC. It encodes CASSLNTGVFYNEQFF.

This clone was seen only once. The CDR3 sequence is CASSLVDSSSYEQYF. CDR3 nucleotides: TGTGCCAGCAGCTTAGTGGACAGTAGCTCCTACGAGCAGTACTTC. This sequence joins TRBV7-8 and TRBJ2-7, with a possible D match to TRBD1 (6 bases). CDR3 length: 15 amino acids. The V end lost 1 base, the J end lost 0 bases, and 10 bases lay between the germline ends. Germline CDR1 reads SGHVS; CDR2 reads FQNEAQ.

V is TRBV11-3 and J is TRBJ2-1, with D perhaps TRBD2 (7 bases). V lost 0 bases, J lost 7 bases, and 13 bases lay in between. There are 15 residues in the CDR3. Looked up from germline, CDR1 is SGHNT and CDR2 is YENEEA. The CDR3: CASSLDGGPGNEQFF. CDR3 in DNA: TGTGCCAGCAGCTTAGACGGGGGGCCGGGAAATGAGCAGTTCTTC.

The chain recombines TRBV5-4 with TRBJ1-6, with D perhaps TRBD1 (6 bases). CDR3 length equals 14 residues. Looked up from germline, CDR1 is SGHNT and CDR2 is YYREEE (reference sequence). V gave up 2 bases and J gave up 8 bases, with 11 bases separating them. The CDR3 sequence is CASSFGDTDSPLHF. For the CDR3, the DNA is TGTGCCAGCAGCTTTGGGGACACTGATTCACCCCTCCACTTT. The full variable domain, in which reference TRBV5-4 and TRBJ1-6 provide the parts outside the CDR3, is ETGVTQSPTHLIKTRGQQVTLRCSSQSGHNTVSWYQQALGQGPQFIFQYYREEENGRGNFPPRFSGLQFPNYSSELNVNALELDDSALYLCASSFGDTDSPLHFGNGTRLTVT.

For the CDR3, the DNA is TGTGCCAGCGGTGGGGCCGGGAGGCATTCACCCCTCCACTTT. Its translation: CASGGAGRHSPLHF. The rearrangement joins TRBV9 to TRBJ1-6; tentative D call: TRBD1 (5 bases). The germline V gene encodes CDR1 SGDLS and CDR2 YYNGEE. The CDR3 sequence is 14 residues long. V was trimmed by 7 bases and J by 8 bases, leaving 16 bases between them.

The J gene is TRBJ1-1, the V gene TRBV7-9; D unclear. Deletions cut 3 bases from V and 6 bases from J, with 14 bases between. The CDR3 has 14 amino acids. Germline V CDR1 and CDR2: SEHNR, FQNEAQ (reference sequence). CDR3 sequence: CASSLIFGSAEAFF. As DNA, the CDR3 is TGTGCCAGCAGCTTGATTTTTGGGAGCGCTGAAGCTTTCTTT.

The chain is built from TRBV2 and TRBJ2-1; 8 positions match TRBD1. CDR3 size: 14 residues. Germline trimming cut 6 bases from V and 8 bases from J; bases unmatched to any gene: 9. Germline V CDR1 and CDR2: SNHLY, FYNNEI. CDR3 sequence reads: CASSRGTGSDEQFF. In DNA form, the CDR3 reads TGTGCCAGCAGCAGGGGGACAGGTAGTGATGAGCAGTTCTTC.

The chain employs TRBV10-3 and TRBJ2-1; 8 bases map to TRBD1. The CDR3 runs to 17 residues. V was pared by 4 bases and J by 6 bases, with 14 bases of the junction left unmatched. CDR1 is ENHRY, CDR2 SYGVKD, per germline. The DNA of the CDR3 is TGTGCCATCAGTGCCTCGACCGGGACAGGAATCGCCAATGAGCAGTTCTTC. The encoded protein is CAISASTGTGIANEQFF.

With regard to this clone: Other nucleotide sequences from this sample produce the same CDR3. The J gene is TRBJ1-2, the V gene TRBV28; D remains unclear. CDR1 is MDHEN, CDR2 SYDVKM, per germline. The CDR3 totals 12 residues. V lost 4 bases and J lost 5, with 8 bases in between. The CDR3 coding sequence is TGTGCCAGCAGTTCGTCCAGATATGGCTACACCTTC. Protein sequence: CASSSSRYGYTF.

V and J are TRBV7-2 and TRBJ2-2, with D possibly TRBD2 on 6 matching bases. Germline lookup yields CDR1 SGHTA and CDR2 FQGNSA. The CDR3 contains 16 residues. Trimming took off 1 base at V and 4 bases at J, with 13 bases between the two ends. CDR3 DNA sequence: TGTGCCAGCAGCTTAGTCCCACTAGCAGGCACCGGGGAGCTGTTTTTT. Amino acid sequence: CASSLVPLAGTGELFF.

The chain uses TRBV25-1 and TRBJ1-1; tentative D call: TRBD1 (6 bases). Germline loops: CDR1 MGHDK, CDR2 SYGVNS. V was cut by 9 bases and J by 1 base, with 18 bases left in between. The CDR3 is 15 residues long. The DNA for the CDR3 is TGTGCCAGGAGGGGCAGGGGAAGCGGGAACACTGAAGCTTTCTTT. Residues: CARRGRGSGNTEAFF.

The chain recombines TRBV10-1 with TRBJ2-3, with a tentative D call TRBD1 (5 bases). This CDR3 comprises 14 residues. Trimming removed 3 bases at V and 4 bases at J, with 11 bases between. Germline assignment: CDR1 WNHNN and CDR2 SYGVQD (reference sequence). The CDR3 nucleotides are TGCGCCAGCAGTGATAGGCAGGGTTCAGATACGCAGTATTTT. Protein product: CASSDRQGSDTQYF.

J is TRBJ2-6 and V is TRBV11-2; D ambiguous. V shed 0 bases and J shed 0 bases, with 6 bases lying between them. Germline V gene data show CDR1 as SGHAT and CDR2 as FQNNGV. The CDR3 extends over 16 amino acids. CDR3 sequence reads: CASSLELLSGANVLTF. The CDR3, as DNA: TGTGCCAGCAGCTTAGAACTCCTCTCTGGGGCCAACGTCCTGACTTTC.

The CDR3 spells CATRRVESGSPLHF. CDR3 DNA: TGTGCCACCCGACGGGTAGAATCGGGTTCACCCCTCCACTTT. This sequence joins TRBV2 and TRBJ1-6; no definite D call. CDR1 SNHLY and CDR2 FYNNEI come from the germline V gene. The CDR3 has 14 residues. V was cut by 10 bases and J by 9 bases, with 19 bases left in between.

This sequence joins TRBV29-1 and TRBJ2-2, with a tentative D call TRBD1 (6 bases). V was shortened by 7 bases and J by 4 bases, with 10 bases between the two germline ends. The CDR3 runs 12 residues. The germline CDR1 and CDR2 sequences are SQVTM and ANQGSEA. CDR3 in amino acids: CSAGTTTGELFF. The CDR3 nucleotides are TGCAGCGCCGGGACAACCACCGGGGAGCTGTTTTTT.

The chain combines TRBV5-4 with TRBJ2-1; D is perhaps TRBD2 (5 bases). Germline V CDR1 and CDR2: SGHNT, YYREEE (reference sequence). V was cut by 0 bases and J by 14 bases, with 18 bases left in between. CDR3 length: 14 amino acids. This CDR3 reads CASSLDFADEGKFF. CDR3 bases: TGTGCCAGCAGCTTGGATTTCGCGGACGAGGGAAAGTTCTTC.

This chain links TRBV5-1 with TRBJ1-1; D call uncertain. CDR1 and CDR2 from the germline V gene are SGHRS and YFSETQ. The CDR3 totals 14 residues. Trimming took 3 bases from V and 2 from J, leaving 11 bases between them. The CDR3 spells CASSWQDTNTEAFF. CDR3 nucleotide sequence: TGCGCCAGCAGCTGGCAGGATACAAACACTGAAGCTTTCTTT.

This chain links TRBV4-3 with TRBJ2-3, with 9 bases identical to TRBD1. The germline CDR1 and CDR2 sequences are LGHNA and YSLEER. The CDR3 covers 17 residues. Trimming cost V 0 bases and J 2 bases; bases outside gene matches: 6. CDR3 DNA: TGCGCCAGCAGCCAAGATGTCGGGACAGGGCCCACAGATACGCAGTATTTT. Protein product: CASSQDVGTGPTDTQYF.